This TCR beta chain was sequenced in a study of cytomegalovirus exposure and HLA in healthy donors. Study-level background: The same platform was used for the approximately 110 validation repertoires and the approximately 700 first-cohort repertoires, a later analysis reported.

Some clones are missing from TCRdb's copy, which holds only in-frame ones; the method was immunoSEQ multiplex PCR. The profile covers approximately 200,000 clones, with about 81% appearing a single time and 1% to 1.5% taken by the ten largest. These donors were members of the roughly 110-subject validation cohort, a group separate from the approximately 670-subject first cohort. Broader study findings: Listed as cytomegalovirus-associated were 150 to 200 TCR beta chains. Both high specificity and high sensitivity reportedly marked the classifier's diagnosis of cytomegalovirus status.

This clone was observed a single time. Its antigen is unknown. Germline V gene sequence: CDR1 MDHEN, CDR2 SYDVKM. This CDR3 is 15 amino acids long. Trimming removed 9 bases from V and 4 bases from J; junction bases left unmatched: 10. Specimen: PBMCs. The rearrangement uses TRBV28 and TRBJ2-2; 8 bases fit TRBD2. This clonotype was obtained from a woman aged 25 to 39 in good health and CMV-seronegative. CDR3 protein: CASTSGGAGTGELFF. The CDR3 DNA reads TGTGCCAGTACCTCGGGGGGGGCGGGCACCGGGGAGCTGTTTTTT.